The 21 T cell receptor beta chains given below trace back to one sample, sequenced in a study of blood T cell repertoires in COVID-19 (dated by TCRdb to between 2020 and 2021). The library was generated by the immunoSEQ multiplex PCR assay. In TCRdb, the immuneACCESS table is reduced to in-frame sequences with V and J assigned. These tables do not hold every clone; where another copy was compared, an unresolved V gene accounts for under half, and the others remain unexplained. This sample is represented by tens of thousands of clones; more than 80% of them were singletons. Together, the top ten hold roughly 2% of the sample. The source material was peripheral blood. The receptor set was obtained from a young man with acute or convalescent COVID-19.

This clone was counted once. The chain uses TRBV2 and TRBJ1-2, with 11 nucleotides matching TRBD1. With 9 bases clipped from V and 8 bases from J, the junction kept 17 bases outside the gene matches. CDR3 length: 16 residues. CDR1 is SNHLY, CDR2 FYNNEI, per germline. CDR3 protein: CASLRGTGGFRGGYTF. CDR3 DNA sequence: TGTGCCAGTTTACGTGGGACAGGGGGTTTTAGGGGAGGCTACACCTTC. The complete variable domain, with remaining parts taken from reference TRBV2 and TRBJ1-2, reads EPEVTQTPSHQVTQMGQEVILRCVPISNHLYFYWYRQILGQKVEFLVSFYNNEISEKSEIFDDQFSVERPDGSNFTLKIRSTKLEDSAMYFCASLRGTGGFRGGYTFGSGTRLTVV.

The V gene is TRBV30, the J gene TRBJ1-2; perhaps TRBD1 as D (5 bases). The length of the CDR3 is 14 residues. CDR1 GTSNPN and CDR2 SVGIG come from the germline V gene (reference sequence). V lost 5 bases and J 7 bases, leaving 20 bases between the germline ends. In DNA form, the CDR3 reads TGTGCCTGGGCCCGACAGTTTCTGTCTTTTGGCTACACCTTC. Its translation is CAWARQFLSFGYTF. The full variable domain, with the rest looked up from reference TRBV30 and TRBJ1-2, is SQTIHQWPATLVQPVGSPLSLECTVEGTSNPNLYWYRQAAGRGLQLLFYSVGIGQISSEVPQNLSASRPQDRQFILSSKKLLLSDSGFYLCAWARQFLSFGYTFGSGTRLTVV.

Ten or more counts support this clone. J is TRBJ2-3 and V is TRBV15; 7 nucleotides line up with TRBD1. Trimming removed 2 bases from V and 6 bases from J; junction bases left unmatched: 5. This CDR3 comprises 14 residues. CDR1 is LNHNV and CDR2 is YYDKDF in the germline V gene (reference sequence). This CDR3 reads CATSRPDRDDTQYF. CDR3 sequence (DNA): TGTGCCACCAGCAGACCCGACAGGGATGATACGCAGTATTTT. Full variable domain (remainder filled in from reference TRBV15 and TRBJ2-3): DAMVIQNPRYQVTQFGKPVTLSCSQTLNHNVMYWYQQKSSQAPKLLFHYYDKDFNNEADTPDNFQSRRPNTSFCFLDIRSPGLGDTAMYLCATSRPDRDDTQYFGPGTRLTVL.

This clone was found once. The chain recombines TRBV5-6 with TRBJ1-1; no firm D call. This CDR3 is built from 14 residues. V was cut by 4 bases and J by 3 bases, with 13 bases left in between. CDR1 is SGHDT, CDR2 YYEEEE, per germline. Here the CDR3 reads CASSSLENYTEAFF. The DNA of the CDR3 is TGTGCCAGCAGCAGTCTGGAGAACTACACTGAAGCTTTCTTT. Full variable domain (remainder filled in from reference TRBV5-6 and TRBJ1-1): DAGVTQSPTHLIKTRGQQVTLRCSPKSGHDTVSWYQQALGQGPQFIFQYYEEEERQRGNFPDRFSGHQFPNYSSELNVNALLLGDSALYLCASSSLENYTEAFFGQGTRLTVV.

The chain couples TRBV5-1 to TRBJ1-1; 7 nucleotides align to TRBD1. The CDR3 extends over 12 amino acids. CDR1 SGHRS and CDR2 YFSETQ come from the germline V gene. Germline trimming cut 4 bases from V and 4 bases from J; bases unmatched to any gene: 1. The DNA of the CDR3 is TGCGCCAGCAGCGACAGGGTCACTGAAGCTTTCTTT. It specifies CASSDRVTEAFF.

V usage is TRBV5-1 and J usage is TRBJ2-1, with TRBD2 matching over 7 bases. CDR1 is SGHRS, CDR2 YFSETQ, per germline. V trimming: 1 base; J trimming: 7 bases; junction bases outside the gene matches: 5. This CDR3 region has 14 residues. CDR3 nucleotides: TGCGCCAGCAGCTTGAACCAGCGGGGAAATGAGCAGTTCTTC. This translates into CASSLNQRGNEQFF.

This chain joins TRBV2 and TRBJ2-7; 9 bases are a match to TRBD1. Germline CDR1 and CDR2: SNHLY and FYNNEI. With 4 bases clipped from V and 3 bases from J, the junction kept 4 bases outside the gene matches. The CDR3 is 14 residues long. The CDR3 coding sequence is TGTGCCAGCAGTGGGACAGGGGCTGACTACGAGCAGTACTTC. Residues: CASSGTGADYEQYF.

The rearrangement links TRBV5-1 to TRBJ2-2; TRBD1 matches 7 bases. The germline CDR1 and CDR2 sequences are SGHRS and YFSETQ. The junction had 8 bases not matched to a gene; V was cut back by 3 bases and J by 6 bases. This CDR3 contains 15 residues. The DNA for the CDR3 is TGCGCCAGCAGCTCCCTTGACAGGGTCCCCGGGGAGCTGTTTTTT. It yields the protein CASSSLDRVPGELFF.

The chain combines TRBV3-1 (or the pseudogene TRBV3-2) with TRBJ1-2, with D maybe TRBD1 (5 bases). Germline V gives CDR1 LGHDT, CDR2 YNNKEL (reference sequence). The CDR3 runs 15 residues. The V gene lost 1 base and the J gene lost 8 bases, with 17 bases spanning the gap. CDR3 sequence (DNA): TGTGCCAGCAGCCAAGTGTTGGCAGGGTACGGAGGCTACACCTTC. Its protein is CASSQVLAGYGGYTF.

The CDR3 sequence is CASRTLSPLHF. CDR3 DNA: TGTGCCAGCAGGACTCTTTCACCCCTCCACTTT. The rearrangement joins TRBV28 to TRBJ1-6; D not certain. This CDR3 has 11 residues. Germline V gives CDR1 MDHEN, CDR2 SYDVKM. The V end lost 6 bases, the J end lost 9 bases, and 6 bases lay between the germline ends.

The gene calls are TRBV20-1 and TRBJ2-1; the D is unclear. The V gene lost 6 bases and the J gene lost 3 bases, with 6 bases spanning the gap. Germline V CDR1 and CDR2: DFQATT, SNEGSKA (reference sequence). CDR3 length equals 11 residues. The DNA of the CDR3 is TGCAGTGCCCCCGTCTACAATGAGCAGTTCTTC. This codes for CSAPVYNEQFF.

This chain connects TRBV7-2 to TRBJ1-2; D remains unclear. V dropped 2 bases and J dropped 0 bases, with 4 bases sitting between them. From germline, CDR1 is SGHTA and CDR2 FQGNSA. The CDR3 length is 13 residues. The CDR3, as DNA: TGTGCCAGCAGCTTACTCTCTAACTATGGCTACACCTTC. It specifies CASSLLSNYGYTF. The full variable domain, with the rest looked up from reference TRBV7-2 and TRBJ1-2, is GAGVSQSPSNKVTEKGKDVELRCDPISGHTALYWYRQSLGQGLEFLIYFQGNSAPDKSGLPSDRFSAERTGGSVSTLTIQRTQQEDSAVYLCASSLLSNYGYTFGSGTRLTVV.

This chain joins TRBV19 and TRBJ1-5; no definite D call. Trimming shortened V by 4 bases and J by 4 bases, and 8 bases separated the two germline ends. Germline assignment: CDR1 LNHDA and CDR2 SQIVND (reference sequence). CDR3 length: 13 residues. CDR3 residues: CASSTLSNQPQHF. The CDR3 nucleotides read TGTGCCAGTAGTACACTGTCGAATCAGCCCCAGCATTTT.

This chain links TRBV7-2 with TRBJ1-3; D gene unclear. The CDR3 consists of 12 residues. Germline V CDR1 and CDR2: SGHTA, FQGNSA. V was cut by 5 bases and J by 11 bases, with 13 bases left in between. For the CDR3, the DNA is TGTGCCAGCAGCCCAGGTCCTGTTCCCATATATTTT. This sequence encodes CASSPGPVPIYF.

This rearrangement joins TRBV6-1 to TRBJ2-7; tentative D call: TRBD1 (5 bases). The germline CDR1 and CDR2 sequences are MNHNS and SASEGT. The CDR3 totals 15 residues. V dropped 2 bases and J dropped 4 bases, with 15 bases sitting between them. As DNA, the CDR3 is TGTGCCAGCAGTGAATTTCCAGGGTCGGTATACGAGCAGTACGTC. This gives the protein CASSEFPGSVYEQYV.

This clone appeared a single time. The gene calls are TRBV3-1 (or the pseudogene TRBV3-2) and TRBJ1-2, with 8 bases lining up with TRBD1. With V trimmed by 2 bases and J by 8 bases, 10 bases remained unmatched. The germline V gene encodes CDR1 LGHDT and CDR2 YNNKEL (reference sequence). The CDR3 spans 15 residues. The DNA for the CDR3 is TGTGCCAGCAGCCAAAACCTGGACAGGGTGTACGGCTACACCTTC. Translation gives CASSQNLDRVYGYTF.

The V gene is TRBV5-1, the J gene TRBJ2-3, with TRBD2 matching 12 bases. The J segment lost 3 bases and the V segment lost 2 bases, leaving 13 bases of the junction unmatched. CDR3 length: 19 residues. In germline, CDR1 is SGHRS, CDR2 YFSETQ. In DNA, the CDR3 is TGCGCCAGCAGCTTACTAGCGGGGGGACGATTAGGGCCTACAGATACGCAGTATTTT. Protein sequence: CASSLLAGGRLGPTDTQYF.

This chain joins TRBV15 and TRBJ1-5; unclear D gene. The CDR3 sequence is 13 residues long. V lost 2 bases and J 3 bases, leaving 5 bases between the germline ends. From germline, CDR1 is LNHNV and CDR2 YYDKDF (reference sequence). The DNA for the CDR3 is TGTGCCACCAGCAGACAGGTCAATCAGCCCCAGCATTTT. Its translation is CATSRQVNQPQHF.

The CDR3 protein is CASSGGQAYNQPQHF. CDR3 coding DNA: TGTGCCAGCAGCGGGGGACAGGCGTACAATCAGCCCCAGCATTTT. The V gene is TRBV5-8, the J gene TRBJ1-5, with 8 bases matching TRBD1. Germline CDR1 SGHTS, CDR2 YDEGEE. This CDR3 is built from 15 residues. Trimming removed 4 bases from V and 3 bases from J; junction bases left unmatched: 6.

The chain links TRBV7-3 to TRBJ2-1, with 8 bases matching TRBD2. The CDR3 totals 13 residues. CDR1 is SGHTA and CDR2 is FQGTGA in the germline V gene. J gave up 12 bases and V 4 bases, and 8 bases lay outside the gene matches. Here the CDR3 reads CASSSNIGLAQFF. The CDR3 coding sequence is TGTGCCAGCAGCTCCAACATCGGACTAGCGCAGTTCTTC.

This chain uses TRBV18 with TRBJ1-2; D possibly corresponds to TRBD1 (5 bases). Germline lookup yields CDR1 KGHSH and CDR2 LQKENI. V shed 3 bases and J shed 1 base, with 9 bases lying between them. The CDR3 sequence is 14 residues long. The DNA of the CDR3 is TGTGCCAGCTCACCGATGGGACTTAACTATGGCTACACCTTC. Translated, it gives CASSPMGLNYGYTF.